Shown below are 13 T cell receptor beta chains from a single sample sequenced in a study of T cells in Graves' hyperthyroidism and ophthalmopathy. Amplified TCR beta CDR3 regions came from RNA transcripts. Primed by the HTBI set, a first-round RT-PCR was run on the TCR CDR3. TCRdb fed the multiplex PCR reads into MiXCR, producing one record per CDR3 protein. The sample lists 250,000 to 300,000 distinct CDR3 sequences, over 15% seen once, with roughly 53% in the top ten. The sample consisted of blood. These receptor sequences come from a woman aged 60 to 75 with Graves' ophthalmopathy.

This clonotype showed up many times. This chain uses TRBV7-2 with TRBJ2-3; TRBD2 matches 7 bases. This CDR3 region has 17 residues. Germline trimming cut 1 base from V and 0 bases from J; bases unmatched to any gene: 7. Germline CDR1 reads SGHTA; CDR2 reads FQGNSA. CDR3 coding DNA: TGTGCCAGCAGCTTAGTTGGCGGGAGATATAGCACAGATACGCAGTATTTT. This gives the protein CASSLVGGRYSTDTQYF.

There are many counts of this clonotype. V usage is TRBV12-3 or TRBV12-4 and J usage is TRBJ2-7; 8 nucleotides align to TRBD1. With 4 bases clipped from V and 5 bases from J, the junction kept 10 bases outside the gene matches. This CDR3 is 15 amino acids long. The CDR3 coding sequence is TGTGCCAGCAGTTCCAGAACAGGGGGACTTCACGAGCAGTACTTC. This encodes CASSSRTGGLHEQYF.

This clonotype has a count of ten or more. The chain's CDR3 is CASKPGQAYYEQYF. CDR3 DNA sequence: TGTGCCAGCAAACCGGGACAGGCCTACTACGAGCAGTACTTC. The chain is built from TRBV2 and TRBJ2-7; 8 positions agree with TRBD1. The CDR3 consists of 14 residues. CDR1 is SNHLY, CDR2 FYNNEI, per germline. With 7 bases clipped from V and 3 bases from J, the junction kept 8 bases outside the gene matches.

This clonotype has at least ten counts. The gene calls are TRBV12-3 or TRBV12-4 and TRBJ1-1; 7 bases map to TRBD1. V was pared by 6 bases and J by 4 bases, with 14 bases of the junction left unmatched. CDR3 size: 16 residues. DNA of the CDR3: TGTGCCAGCAGCCAAACTCAGACAGGGTATAGCACTGAAGCTTTCTTT. As protein: CASSQTQTGYSTEAFF.

This clonotype showed up many times. The chain carries TRBV6-2 or TRBV6-3 and TRBJ2-3, with 8 bases lining up with TRBD2. The CDR3 extends over 14 amino acids. The germline V gene encodes CDR1 MNHEY and CDR2 SVGEGT. Unmatched junction bases numbered 4, after V lost 8 bases and J lost 0 bases. CDR3 bases: TGTGCCAGCCTACGGGAGGGGAGCACAGATACGCAGTATTTT. Amino acid sequence: CASLREGSTDTQYF.

Ten or more counts support this clonotype. The chain is built from TRBV29-1 and TRBJ1-1; 12 bases agree with TRBD1. Trimming cost V 1 base and J 3 bases; bases outside gene matches: 3. CDR3 size: 15 residues. Germline lookup yields CDR1 SQVTM and CDR2 ANQGSEA. This CDR3 reads CSVEVGTGGHTEAFF. Written as DNA, the CDR3 is TGCAGCGTTGAAGTAGGGACAGGGGGCCACACTGAAGCTTTCTTT. The full variable domain, in which reference TRBV29-1 and TRBJ1-1 provide the parts outside the CDR3, is SAVISQKPSRDICQRGTSLTIQCQVDSQVTMMFWYRQQPGQSLTLIATANQGSEATYESGFVIDKFPISRPNLTFSTLTVSNMSPEDSSIYLCSVEVGTGGHTEAFFGQGTRLTVV.

Remarks on this clonotype: This could be a read error, since a much larger clone is one nucleotide away. This rearrangement joins TRBV7-2 to TRBJ2-2; 12 nucleotides align to TRBD2. The CDR3 sequence is 17 residues long. The germline gives CDR1 SGHTA, CDR2 FQGNSA. CDR3 sequence: CASNLGGTSGYTGELFF. The DNA of the CDR3 is TGTGCCAGCAACTTAGGCGGGACTAGCGGGTACACCGGGGAGCTGTTTTTT.

J is TRBJ2-1 and V is TRBV29-1, with D possibly TRBD2 on 6 matching bases. Germline V CDR1 and CDR2: SQVTM, ANQGSEA. V lost 5 bases to trimming and J lost 4 bases, with 15 bases between them. The CDR3 loop spans 14 amino acids. CDR3 in DNA: TGCAGCGTTCCCCCCGCGGAGGGTTACAATGAGCAGTTCTTC. Amino acids: CSVPPAEGYNEQFF.

Points on this clonotype: One end of the junction fails to match germline, which may point to a read error. The chain couples TRBV2 to TRBJ2-2; D not resolved. CDR1 is SNHLY, CDR2 FYNNEI, per germline. The CDR3 spans 15 residues. The CDR3 loop reads CSSNPIDGNTGELFF. The CDR3, as DNA: TGTTCCAGCAATCCCATAGACGGGAACACCGGGGAGCTGTTTTTT.

This clonotype was detected many times. The V gene is TRBV13, the J gene TRBJ2-3; 10 bases match TRBD2. Unmatched junction bases numbered 6, after V lost 5 bases and J lost 4 bases. Germline CDR1 is PRHDT and CDR2 is FYEKMQ (reference sequence). The CDR3 is 15 residues long. The CDR3 protein is CASSRLAGDPDTQYF. The CDR3 nucleotides are TGTGCCAGCAGCCGTCTAGCGGGGGATCCAGATACGCAGTATTTT.

This clonotype was seen at least ten times. This sequence joins TRBV6-1 and TRBJ2-7; 7 bases are shared with TRBD1. Trimming took 5 bases from V and 2 from J; bases not matched to a gene: 6. The CDR3 sequence is 14 residues long. Germline CDR1 and CDR2: MNHNS and SASEGT. The CDR3 sequence: CASSQPTGPYEQYF. The CDR3 DNA reads as TGTGCCAGCAGTCAACCGACAGGGCCCTACGAGCAGTACTTC.

This clonotype was recorded at least ten times. V gene TRBV20-1 combines with J gene TRBJ2-1; D is possibly TRBD2 (5 bases). Looked up from germline, CDR1 is DFQATT and CDR2 is SNEGSKA (reference sequence). This CDR3 spans 15 amino acids. V was pared by 0 bases and J by 5 bases, with 14 bases between. CDR3 DNA: TGCAGTGCTAGAGATTCGGGAAGCGTTGACAATGAGCAGTTCTTC. This gives the protein CSARDSGSVDNEQFF.

The chain combines TRBV28 with TRBJ1-4, with TRBD1 as a possible D gene (5 bases). This CDR3 region has 19 residues. V was trimmed by 6 bases and J by 0 bases, leaving 23 bases between them. Germline assignment: CDR1 MDHEN and CDR2 SYDVKM. The CDR3 sequence: CASSYIVSAGRTTNEKLFF. CDR3 coding DNA: TGTGCCAGCAGCTACATAGTATCGGCAGGGAGGACAACTAATGAAAAACTGTTTTTT. The full variable domain, in which reference TRBV28 and TRBJ1-4 provide the parts outside the CDR3, is DVKVTQSSRYLVKRTGEKVFLECVQDMDHENMFWYRQDPGLGLRLIYFSYDVKMKEKGDIPEGYSVSREKKERFSLILESASTNQTSMYLCASSYIVSAGRTTNEKLFFGSGTQLSVL.